This TCR beta chain appears in the sequencing data of a study of graft-versus-host responses after intestinal transplantation. With 10 bases removed from V and 3 bases from J, the gap between germline ends came to 19 bases. The germline gives CDR1 ENHRY, CDR2 SYGVKD. The CDR3 loop spans 15 amino acids. Sequenced by immunoSEQ multiplex PCR; TCRdb stores in-frame clones only, minus some. The sample lists about 88,000 clones, 85% to 95% occurring once. This clone was detected a few times. Its matching antigen is unknown. This rearrangement joins TRBV10-3 to TRBJ1-3; D possibly corresponds to TRBD1 (6 bases). The sample in question was unstimulated CD4+ T cells sorted from spleen or lymph node cells, obtained before transplant. The source of this sequence is a human donor who was the organ donor for an intestinal transplant. CDR3 region: CATAGADAHGNTIYF. CDR3 bases: TGTGCCACCGCAGGGGCCGATGCCCATGGAAACACCATATATTTT.